What follows is one T cell receptor beta chain and its context. Its antigen remains unknown. These data come from a study of neoadjuvant anti-PD-1 for oral cavity cancer. Study context: Non-progressing patients received a fourth nivolumab dose near day 43, then surgery on days 50-56. Study-wide findings and caveats: Only three patients per response group were TCR-analyzed; validation needed.

The method was immunoSEQ multiplex PCR; TCRdb's version includes in-frame clones alone and lacks a portion of them. This repertoire shows around 13,000 clones, roughly 70% found once; its top ten account for 2.2%. Specified time point: after neoadjuvant nivolumab, at surgical resection. Patients had HPV-negative, locally advanced oral cavity squamous cell carcinoma. Per germline, CDR1 MNHEY and CDR2 SVGAGI. Deletions cut 2 bases from V and 0 bases from J, with 7 bases between. The CDR3 covers 15 residues. The clonotype originates from a person aged 40-85 years with oral cavity squamous cell carcinoma. The material sequenced was PBMCs, taken after nivolumab (anti-PD-1) treatment. The chain uses TRBV6-5 and TRBJ1-4; D is unresolved. Written as DNA, the CDR3 is TGTGCCAGCAGTTACGTGGCAGCAACTAATGAAAAACTGTTTTTT. Translating gives CASSYVAATNEKLFF.